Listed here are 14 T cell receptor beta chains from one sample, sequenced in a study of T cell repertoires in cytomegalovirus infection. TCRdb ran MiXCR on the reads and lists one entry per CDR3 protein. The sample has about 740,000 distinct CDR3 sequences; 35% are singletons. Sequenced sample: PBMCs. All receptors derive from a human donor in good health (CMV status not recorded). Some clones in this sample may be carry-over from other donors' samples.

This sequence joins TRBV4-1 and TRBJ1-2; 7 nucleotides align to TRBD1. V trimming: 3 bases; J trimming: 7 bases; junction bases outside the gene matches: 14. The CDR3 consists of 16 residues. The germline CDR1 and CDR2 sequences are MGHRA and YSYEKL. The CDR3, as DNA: TGCGCCAGCAGCCAGGGAGGCGGCAGGGGGGCCTCTGGCTACACCTTC. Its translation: CASSQGGGRGASGYTF.

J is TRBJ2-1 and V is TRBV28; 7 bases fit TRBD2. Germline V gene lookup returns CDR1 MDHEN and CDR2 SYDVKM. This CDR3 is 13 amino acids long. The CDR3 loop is CAAGGSSYNEQFF. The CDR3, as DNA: TGTGCGGCAGGCGGGAGCTCCTACAATGAGCAGTTCTTC.

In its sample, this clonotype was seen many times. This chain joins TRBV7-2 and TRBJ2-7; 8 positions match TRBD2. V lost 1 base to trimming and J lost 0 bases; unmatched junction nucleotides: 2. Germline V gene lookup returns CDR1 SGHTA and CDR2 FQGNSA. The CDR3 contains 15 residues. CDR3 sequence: CASSLDGRASYEQYF. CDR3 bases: TGTGCCAGCAGCTTAGACGGGAGGGCCTCCTACGAGCAGTACTTC.

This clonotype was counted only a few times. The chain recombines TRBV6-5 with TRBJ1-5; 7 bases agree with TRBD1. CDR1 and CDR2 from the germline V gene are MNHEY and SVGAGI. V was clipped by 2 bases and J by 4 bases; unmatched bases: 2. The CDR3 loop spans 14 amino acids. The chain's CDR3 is CASSYEQGNQPQHF. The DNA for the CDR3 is TGTGCCAGCAGTTACGAACAGGGGAATCAGCCCCAGCATTTT.

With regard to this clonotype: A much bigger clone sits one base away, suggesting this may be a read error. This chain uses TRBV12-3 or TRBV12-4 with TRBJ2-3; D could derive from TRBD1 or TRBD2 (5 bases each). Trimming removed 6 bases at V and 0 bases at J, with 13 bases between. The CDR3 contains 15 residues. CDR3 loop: CASRFWRTSTDTQYF. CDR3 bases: TGTGCCAGCAGGTTCTGGAGGACAAGCACAGATACGCAGTATTTT.

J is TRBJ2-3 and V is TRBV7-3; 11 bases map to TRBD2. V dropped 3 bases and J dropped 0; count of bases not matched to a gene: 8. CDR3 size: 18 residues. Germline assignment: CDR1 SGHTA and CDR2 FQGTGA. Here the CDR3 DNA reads TGTGCCAGCAGCTTCCGACTAGCGGGGACCCCTAGCACAGATACGCAGTATTTT. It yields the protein CASSFRLAGTPSTDTQYF.

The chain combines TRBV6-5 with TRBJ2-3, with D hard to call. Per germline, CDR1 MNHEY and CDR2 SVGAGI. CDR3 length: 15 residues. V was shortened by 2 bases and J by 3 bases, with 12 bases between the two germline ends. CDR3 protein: CASSYAAGVTDTQYF. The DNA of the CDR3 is TGTGCCAGCAGTTACGCGGCAGGAGTAACAGATACGCAGTATTTT.

The CDR3 loop reads CASSPSTSLYEQYF. The CDR3 DNA sequence: TGTGCCAGCAGTCCCTCTACCTCATTGTACGAGCAGTACTTC. This rearrangement joins TRBV27 to TRBJ2-7, with D hard to call. The CDR3 contains 14 residues. Germline V gene sequence: CDR1 MNHEY, CDR2 SMNVEV (reference sequence). V was pared by 5 bases and J by 4 bases, with 15 bases between.

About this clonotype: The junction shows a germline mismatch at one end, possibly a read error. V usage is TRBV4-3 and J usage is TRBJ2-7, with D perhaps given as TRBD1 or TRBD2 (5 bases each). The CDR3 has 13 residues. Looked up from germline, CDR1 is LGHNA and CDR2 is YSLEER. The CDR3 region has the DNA TGCGCCAGCAGCCAAGAGTGGGGGTACGAGAAGTACTTC. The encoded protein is CASSQEWGYEKYF.

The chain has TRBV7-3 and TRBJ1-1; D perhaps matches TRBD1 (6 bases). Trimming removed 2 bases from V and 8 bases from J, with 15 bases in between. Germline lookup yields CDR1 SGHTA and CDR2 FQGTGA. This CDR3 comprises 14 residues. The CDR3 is CASSLSRGSPEAFF. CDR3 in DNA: TGTGCCAGCAGCTTATCGAGGGGGTCCCCAGAAGCTTTCTTT.

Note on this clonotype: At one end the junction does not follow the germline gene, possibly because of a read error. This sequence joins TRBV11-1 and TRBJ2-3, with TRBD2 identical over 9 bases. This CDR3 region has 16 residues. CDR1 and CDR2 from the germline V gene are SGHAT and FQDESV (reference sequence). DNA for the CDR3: TGTACCAGCAGCGTACGACTAGCGGTAGCAGCAGATACGCAGTATTTT. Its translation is CTSSVRLAVAADTQYF.

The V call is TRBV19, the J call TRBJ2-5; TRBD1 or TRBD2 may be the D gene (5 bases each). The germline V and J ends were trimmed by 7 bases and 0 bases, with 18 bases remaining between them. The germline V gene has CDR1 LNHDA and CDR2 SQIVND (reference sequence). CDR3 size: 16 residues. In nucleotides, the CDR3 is TGTGCCAGTACCCCAGGGCCCGGCGGGTACCAAGAGACCCAGTACTTC. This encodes CASTPGPGGYQETQYF.

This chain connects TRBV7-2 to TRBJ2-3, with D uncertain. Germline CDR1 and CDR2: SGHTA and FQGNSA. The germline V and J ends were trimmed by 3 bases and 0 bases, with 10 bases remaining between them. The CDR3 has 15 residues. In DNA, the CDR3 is TGTGCCAGCAGCTTGGGCAGGCTCAGCACAGATACGCAGTATTTT. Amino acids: CASSLGRLSTDTQYF.

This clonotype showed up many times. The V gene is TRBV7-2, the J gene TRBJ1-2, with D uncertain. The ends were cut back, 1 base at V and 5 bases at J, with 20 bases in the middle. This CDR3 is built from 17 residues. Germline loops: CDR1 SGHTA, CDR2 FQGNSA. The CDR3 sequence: CASSLDSTVGARYGYTF. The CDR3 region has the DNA TGTGCCAGCAGCTTAGATAGTACGGTGGGAGCTCGGTATGGCTACACCTTC.